The text below deals with one T cell receptor (beta chain). Profiling relied on immunoSEQ multiplex PCR, and the TCRdb table lists in-frame clones only, not all of them. The repertoire holds 150,000 to 200,000 clones, with about 94% as singletons. The data were obtained in a study of control samples from healthy donors and cancer patients. V gave up 5 bases and J gave up 3 bases, with 15 bases separating them. The CDR3 extends over 15 amino acids. Germline CDR1 is MNHNY and CDR2 is SVGAGI (reference sequence). This receptor was identified in a man aged 60 to 75 with colorectal cancer. This chain uses TRBV6-6 with TRBJ2-3, with D tentatively TRBD1 (7 bases). The specimen was PBMCs. CDR3 bases: TGTGCCAGCAGTCTCGAGACAGGGAGGACAGATACGCAGTATTTT. Translation: CASSLETGRTDTQYF.